This T cell receptor (beta chain) was sequenced during a study of PD-L1 blockade in urothelial cancer. Study-level findings and limits: Durable-benefit patients showed greater tumor-associated blood clone expansion at 3 weeks.

A note on this clone: The antigen remains undetermined.

Generated by immunoSEQ multiplex PCR, the TCRdb table keeps only in-frame clones and is missing some. Altogether some 20,000 clones are present, about 90% being singletons, with the ten largest covering around 3.4%. The CDR3 contains 14 residues. The V gene's germline CDR1 is GTSNPN and CDR2 SVGIG (reference sequence). Trimming at V came to 0 bases and at J to 4 bases, leaving 5 bases not matched to a gene. The TCR was taken from a man aged 50 or older with urothelial cancer. This material consisted of PBMCs, taken around atezolizumab (anti-PD-L1) treatment. The chain joins TRBV30 to TRBJ1-1, with 7 bases matching TRBD1. The CDR3, as DNA: TGTGCCTGGAGTGTACAGGGGTGGGGCACTGAAGCTTTCTTT. Its protein is CAWSVQGWGTEAFF.